Reported below is one TCR beta chain. As handled by the study authors: Estimation of nucleated cell counts was performed using reference gene primer amplification. This table comes from immunoSEQ multiplex PCR, and its TCRdb copy is limited to in-frame clones, with some not included. V and J calls and clone size are given by that table; D and trimming were obtained from the DNA. The sample contains around 100,000 clones, less than 85% of which appear only once. Germline trimming cut 5 bases from V and 7 bases from J; bases unmatched to any gene: 4. This CDR3 spans 13 amino acids. Germline loops: CDR1 GTSNPN, CDR2 SVGIG (reference sequence). This specimen belongs to a study of blood T cell repertoires in COVID-19. Study details: Acute-phase and convalescent COVID-19 samples originated in the United States, Italy and Spain. PBMCs, B-cell-depleted T cells, or T cells were the source of the cDNA or gDNA that made up the material.

Sequencing was done on a sample of peripheral blood. This chain joins TRBV30 and TRBJ1-4; 10 positions match TRBD1. This sequence was found in a man aged 70-80 years with active or convalescent COVID-19. The CDR3 protein is CAWAGQGIEKLFF. The CDR3, as DNA: TGTGCCTGGGCGGGACAGGGGATTGAAAAACTGTTTTTT. Drawing the rest from reference TRBV30 and TRBJ1-4, the complete variable domain is SQTIHQWPATLVQPVGSPLSLECTVEGTSNPNLYWYRQAAGRGLQLLFYSVGIGQISSEVPQNLSASRPQDRQFILSSKKLLLSDSGFYLCAWAGQGIEKLFFGSGTQLSVL.